This is a list of T cell receptor beta chains from one sample in a study of T-cell reconstitution after alpha-beta-depleted transplantation in children. TCRdb reprocessed the PCR reads with MiXCR, giving one entry per CDR3 protein. The table shows around 250,000 distinct CDR3 sequences, with around 7.8% occurring only once. The material sequenced was PBMCs, mostly from graft donor cells, taken 180 days after TCRalphabeta/CD19-depleted stem cell transplant. The receptors come from a male patient between 5 and 17 years old who had a stem cell transplant for acute lymphoblastic leukemia, so the T cells may come from the graft donor. Both conserved end residues are trimmed from each CDR3. The order of the fields is D gene, J gene, V gene, CDR3 protein. D genes are given only for firm matches.

>-|TRBJ2-3|TRBV4-3
ASSLDSLKGDTQY
>TRBD1|TRBJ2-1|TRBV5-1
ASSFGQGANNEQF
>TRBD2|TRBJ2-2|TRBV9
ASSVDAGGFTGELF
>-|TRBJ1-1|TRBV18
ASSPPRGNTEAF
>TRBD1|TRBJ1-5|TRBV9
ASSVGQGRNQPQH
>-|TRBJ2-7|TRBV7-3
ASSSKDRPWEQY
>-|TRBJ2-7|TRBV12-3/TRBV12-4
ASSPYTGIFYEQY
>TRBD1|TRBJ2-1|TRBV18
ASSPSPGTGGLLNEQF
>TRBD1|TRBJ1-5|TRBV6-2/TRBV6-3
ASSSGGVFQPQH
>-|TRBJ2-3|TRBV4-3
ASSQDIMDTQY
>-|TRBJ1-1|TRBV29-1
SVGGEGARAF
>-|TRBJ1-6|TRBV28
ASSLILLTPRDSPLH
>-|TRBJ2-7|TRBV18
ASSPGLVNEQY
>-|TRBJ2-1|TRBV20-1
SAGGTVAYNEQF
>-|TRBJ1-5|TRBV4-2
ASSQGQFNSNQPQH
>-|TRBJ1-4|TRBV6-1
ASRDGAWPEKLF
>TRBD1|TRBJ1-1|TRBV27
ASSLTGAGNTEAF
>-|TRBJ1-2|TRBV7-9
ASSSLGGGVYGYT
>-|TRBJ1-1|TRBV12-3/TRBV12-4
ASSSRNRGNTEAF
>-|TRBJ1-1|TRBV12-5
ASGLVARPTEAF
>-|TRBJ2-5|TRBV7-6
ASFPQGAFQAGGPVETQY
>-|TRBJ2-3|TRBV10-3
AIEAQGKDTQY
>-|TRBJ1-1|TRBV12-3/TRBV12-4
ASSQIRGTEAF
>-|TRBJ2-5|TRBV12-3/TRBV12-4
ASSLAPASQETQY
>-|TRBJ1-6|TRBV4-3
ASSQRLGSSYNSPLH
>-|TRBJ2-2|TRBV11-1
ASSGLGQDYTGELF
>-|TRBJ2-3|TRBV18
ASSPQGRGWVADTQY
>TRBD2|TRBJ2-1|TRBV12-3/TRBV12-4
ASRPVMSIEAGQHSGEQF
>-|TRBJ2-1|TRBV19
ATGDFSSYNEQF
>-|TRBJ2-2|TRBV6-1
ASSGFSFPGELF
>-|TRBJ1-4|TRBV28
ASSLPSGTSFNEKLF